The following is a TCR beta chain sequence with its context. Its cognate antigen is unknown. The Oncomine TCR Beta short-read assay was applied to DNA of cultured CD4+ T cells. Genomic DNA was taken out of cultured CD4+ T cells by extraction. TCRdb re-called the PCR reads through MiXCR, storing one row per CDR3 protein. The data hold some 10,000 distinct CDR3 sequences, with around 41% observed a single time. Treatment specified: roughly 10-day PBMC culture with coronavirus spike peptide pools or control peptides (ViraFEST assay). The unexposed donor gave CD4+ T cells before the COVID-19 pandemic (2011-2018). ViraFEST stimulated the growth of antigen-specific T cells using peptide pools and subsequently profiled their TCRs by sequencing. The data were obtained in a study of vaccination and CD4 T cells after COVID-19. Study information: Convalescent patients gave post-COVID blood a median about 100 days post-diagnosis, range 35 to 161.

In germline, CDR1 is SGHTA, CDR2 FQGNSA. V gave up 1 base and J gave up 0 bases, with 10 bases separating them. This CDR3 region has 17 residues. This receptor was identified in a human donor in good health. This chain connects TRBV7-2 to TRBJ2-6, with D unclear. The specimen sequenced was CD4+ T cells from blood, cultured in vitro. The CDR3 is CASSLGLSRSGANVLTF. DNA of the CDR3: TGTGCCAGCAGCTTAGGGCTCAGCCGCTCTGGGGCCAACGTCCTGACTTTC.